This note documents a single T cell receptor beta chain sequence. This specimen belongs to a study of technical replicates of blood from a few donors. The CDR3 extends over 15 amino acids. Trimming took 2 bases from V and 4 from J; bases not matched to a gene: 2. Germline CDR1 reads MNHNS; CDR2 reads SASEGT. Some clones are missing from TCRdb's copy, which holds only in-frame ones; the method was immunoSEQ multiplex PCR. The top ten hold about 11% of the sample, which has about 14,000 clones, 65% to 85% seen once. This sequence originates from a human donor in good health. Sequenced sample: PBMCs. The rearrangement links TRBV6-1 to TRBJ2-5, with 12 nucleotides matching TRBD2. CDR3 in amino acids: CASSELAGGPETQYF. In DNA form, the CDR3 reads TGTGCCAGCAGTGAACTAGCGGGAGGGCCAGAGACCCAGTACTTC.